Listed here are 12 T cell receptor beta chains from one sample, sequenced in a study of read filtering for tumor transcriptome and immune sequencing (dated by TCRdb to 2020 to 2021). The listed sequencing device is Illumina HiSeq 4000. The Immunoverse kit was used to build TCR libraries from roughly 370 ng RNA, with molecular barcoded adaptors covering alpha/delta and beta/gamma chains. TCRdb itself trimmed the public reads at Q25 with fastp, ran MiXCR and retained productive beta chains. CDR3 protein duplicates are merged, each entry listing the most common genes and DNA. The sample yields some 46,000 distinct CDR3 sequences; around 21% were counted once. Roughly two fifths of the sample is held by the ten biggest clonotypes. Input material: a population of CD138-negative cells sorted from bone marrow. Taken with the paper, the label for cell subset or site translates to: bone marrow mononuclear cells depleted of CD138+ plasma/myeloma cells by negative magnetic selection. The origin of the receptors is a donor aged 40 or older with multiple myeloma.

This clonotype was counted a single time. It is likely a read error: a sequence one base away is far more abundant. The V call is TRBV28, the J call TRBJ2-6; D remains unclear. Germline V gene lookup returns CDR1 MDHEN and CDR2 SYDVKM. Trimming removed 5 bases at V and 2 bases at J, with 13 bases between. There are 16 residues in the CDR3. For the CDR3, the DNA is TGTGCCAGCAGTCCGTCCCTGGGCCCTGGGGCCAACGTCCTGACTTTC. It yields the protein CASSPSLGPGANVLTF.

This clonotype appeared many times. The chain has TRBV9 and TRBJ2-5; D is unresolved. CDR1 is SGDLS, CDR2 YYNGEE, per germline. V was pared by 0 bases and J by 4 bases, with 10 bases between. CDR3 size: 14 residues. The CDR3, as DNA: TGTGCCAGCAGCGTAGGTTGGGCCGGAGAGACCCAGTACTTC. Translation: CASSVGWAGETQYF.

This chain uses TRBV7-8 with TRBJ1-3; D is ambiguous. The CDR3 is 16 amino acids. The germline V gene has CDR1 SGHVS and CDR2 FQNEAQ. V was shortened by 1 base and J by 0 bases, with 10 bases between the two germline ends. CDR3 in DNA: TGTGCCAGCAGCTTAGAAGCGCCCCACTCTGGAAACACCATATATTTT. Translated, it gives CASSLEAPHSGNTIYF.

This clonotype was observed at least ten times. The chain has TRBV10-3 and TRBJ2-1; the match to TRBD1 covers 7 bases. CDR1 and CDR2 from the germline V gene are ENHRY and SYGVKD. J lost 3 bases, V lost 6 bases, and 8 bases had no gene match. The CDR3 runs 15 residues. CDR3 residues: CAIRVTGDVYNEQFF. The CDR3 DNA reads TGTGCCATCAGGGTTACAGGGGATGTCTACAATGAGCAGTTCTTC.

This clonotype was picked up many times. The chain recombines TRBV6-4 with TRBJ2-1; no firm D call. V was trimmed by 2 bases and J by 6 bases, leaving 8 bases between them. The CDR3 runs 13 residues. Germline-derived CDR1 and CDR2 are MRHNA and SNTAGT. The CDR3: CASSDMESNEQFF. The CDR3 DNA is TGTGCCAGCAGTGACATGGAAAGCAATGAGCAGTTCTTC.

There are many counts of this clonotype. This chain connects TRBV5-1 to TRBJ2-1; D gene unclear. This CDR3 is built from 14 residues. CDR1 SGHRS and CDR2 YFSETQ come from the germline V gene. Trimming stripped 0 bases from V and 5 bases from J, with 9 bases between. The CDR3 DNA is TGCGCCAGCAGCTTGGAGGCGCTTGACAATGAGCAGTTCTTC. Translating it yields CASSLEALDNEQFF.

In the case of this clonotype: A much more abundant neighbour one base away suggests this may be a read error. The V gene is TRBV7-8, the J gene TRBJ2-5; D gene ambiguous. CDR1 and CDR2 (germline): SGHVS, FQNEAQ. V lost 5 bases, J lost 2 bases, and 15 bases lay in between. CDR3 length equals 15 residues. Here the CDR3 DNA reads TGTGCCAGCAGCCACGCGTTGTGGGGACAAGAGACCCAGTACTTC. As protein: CASSHALWGQETQYF.

This clonotype was detected many times. The chain is built from TRBV20-1 and TRBJ2-1; TRBD2 might be the D (5 bases). This CDR3 spans 13 amino acids. V gave up 3 bases and J gave up 1 base, with 7 bases separating them. Germline V lookup: CDR1 DFQATT, CDR2 SNEGSKA (reference sequence). For the CDR3, the DNA is TGCAGTGCTAGGACGGGGTCCTACAATGAGCAGTTCTTC. Translated: CSARTGSYNEQFF.

This clonotype was recorded a few times. This chain joins TRBV28 and TRBJ1-1; 8 nucleotides agree with TRBD1. V trimming: 5 bases; J trimming: 3 bases; junction bases outside the gene matches: 2. CDR1 and CDR2 (germline): MDHEN, SYDVKM. The CDR3 has 13 amino acids. The CDR3 sequence is CASSMTGDTEAFF. As DNA, the CDR3 is TGTGCCAGCAGTATGACAGGGGACACTGAAGCTTTCTTT. The entire variable domain, with the rest obtained from reference TRBV28 and TRBJ1-1, is as follows: DVKVTQSSRYLVKRTGEKVFLECVQDMDHENMFWYRQDPGLGLRLIYFSYDVKMKEKGDIPEGYSVSREKKERFSLILESASTNQTSMYLCASSMTGDTEAFFGQGTRLTVV.

This clonotype was detected many times. Just one base apart from a much larger clone, this may be a read error. V is TRBV12-3 or TRBV12-4 and J is TRBJ2-2, with TRBD1 as a possible D gene (6 bases). This CDR3 comprises 15 residues. V lost 7 bases, J lost 1 base, and 13 bases lay in between. The CDR3 nucleotides are TGTGCCAGCACCTCGGGACACTTGAACACCGGGGAGCTGTTTTTT. Its protein is CASTSGHLNTGELFF.

This clonotype occurred a few times. V and J are TRBV7-2 and TRBJ2-3; 10 nucleotides line up with TRBD2. The ends lost 1 base at V and 2 bases at J; junction bases unmatched: 6. The CDR3 extends over 17 amino acids. Germline V CDR1 and CDR2: SGHTA, FQGNSA. CDR3 amino acids: CASSLERLAGDTDTQYF. The CDR3 DNA reads as TGTGCCAGCAGCTTAGAGCGGCTAGCGGGGGACACAGATACGCAGTATTTT. Full variable domain (remainder filled in from reference TRBV7-2 and TRBJ2-3): GAGVSQSPSNKVTEKGKDVELRCDPISGHTALYWYRQSLGQGLEFLIYFQGNSAPDKSGLPSDRFSAERTGGSVSTLTIQRTQQEDSAVYLCASSLERLAGDTDTQYFGPGTRLTVL.

This clonotype showed up many times. This chain joins TRBV20-1 and TRBJ2-3, with a weak D call TRBD2 (5 bases). CDR3 size: 15 residues. V was shortened by 7 bases and J by 1 base, with 18 bases between the two germline ends. The germline V gene encodes CDR1 DFQATT and CDR2 SNEGSKA (reference sequence). The CDR3 region has the DNA TGCAGTGTCGAGAGTAGGGAGACCCGCACAGATACGCAGTATTTT. Translating gives CSVESRETRTDTQYF.